This TCR beta chain was recovered during a study of blood T cell repertoires in COVID-19. TCRdb's copy holds only in-frame clones and misses some; the assay was immunoSEQ multiplex PCR. The repertoire holds a few hundred thousand clones, around 83% seen once, with under 3.5% in the top ten. The CDR3 consists of 15 residues. Germline V gives CDR1 SNHLY, CDR2 FYNNEI. V lost 5 bases to trimming and J lost 8 bases; unmatched junction nucleotides: 9. Sequenced sample: peripheral blood. V gene TRBV2 combines with J gene TRBJ2-7; 13 bases agree with TRBD2. The clonotype comes from a man aged 50 to 60 who had recovered from COVID-19. CDR3 residues: CASSLGTSGTLKQYF. For the CDR3, the DNA is TGTGCCAGCAGTCTTGGGACTAGCGGGACCCTCAAGCAGTACTTC.